The 2 T cell receptor beta chains in this list originate from one sample, sequenced in a study of molecular identifiers for immune sequencing clone quantification (dated by TCRdb to the late 2010s). To prepare the library, PCR was applied. TCRdb names Illumina HiSeq 4000 as the instrument used. TCRdb redid the processing of the public reads, applying fastp at Q25 and MiXCR, and retained in-frame beta chains. Merged by CDR3 protein, the rows form single entries marked with the most common genes and DNA. The sample table shows 85,000 to 100,000 distinct CDR3 sequences, and roughly a fifth are seen once. The top ten clones comprise around 1.1% of the sample. Sequencing input: naive CD8+ T cells from blood, with Jurkat cell RNA spiked in. The intended sense of this specimen's cell subset or site label: FACS-sorted CD8+CD4-CCR7+CD45RA+ naive T cells. These receptors were taken from a human donor in good health. Some libraries in this study had Jurkat cell RNA spiked in.

This clonotype has only a few counts. One junction end disagrees with the germline gene, perhaps due to a read error. The V gene is TRBV12-3 or TRBV12-4, the J gene TRBJ2-3, with D tentatively TRBD2 (7 bases). The CDR3 has 14 residues. CDR3 in DNA: TGTGCCGGCAGCTGGGGGGGGGGCCCAGATACGCAGTATTTT. Translated: CAGSWGGGPDTQYF.

This clonotype was seen ten or more times. This rearrangement joins TRBV5-4 to TRBJ2-7, with D hard to call. CDR3 length equals 13 residues. The V end was cut by 4 bases, the J end by 4 bases, with 12 bases between. Germline values: CDR1 SGHNT, CDR2 YYREEE (reference sequence). The CDR3 reads CASSQGSDYEQYF. In DNA, the CDR3 is TGTGCCAGCAGCCAAGGGTCAGATTACGAGCAGTACTTC.